This entry features one T cell receptor beta chain sequence. The data originate from a study of blood T cell repertoires in COVID-19. About the research overall: The United States, Italy and Spain were the sources of the acute and convalescent COVID-19 samples.

CDR1 is SGHNT and CDR2 is YYREEE in the germline V gene (reference sequence). The CDR3 extends over 19 amino acids. Trimming took 0 bases from V and 0 from J, leaving 19 bases between them. How the authors handled the data: Reference gene primer amplification gave estimated nucleated cell counts. Repertoires were generated with immunoSEQ multiplex PCR, while TCRdb's copy carries only in-frame clones and drops some. The V and J calls and clone size were taken over from that table, and D and trimming were inferred from the DNA. Among some 110,000 clones, roughly 82% were seen once, and the ten largest hold roughly a quarter.

This sequence was found in a man aged 55 to 70 with acute or convalescent COVID-19. The sequencing sample was made of peripheral blood. The V and J genes are TRBV5-4 and TRBJ2-1; TRBD2 is a possible D gene (7 bases). CDR3 sequence: CASSLGPLGAGVSYNEQFF. The CDR3 DNA reads as TGTGCCAGCAGCTTGGGCCCGTTGGGGGCGGGAGTCTCCTACAATGAGCAGTTCTTC.